The T cell receptor beta chain described here comes from a study of blood T cell repertoires in COVID-19. Study summary: Material from acute and convalescent COVID-19 was sourced from the United States, Italy and Spain.

Germline loops: CDR1 MNHEY, CDR2 SVGAGI. This CDR3 has 13 residues. Trimming at V came to 6 bases and at J to 8 bases, leaving 9 bases not matched to a gene. TCRdb's copy holds only in-frame clones and misses some; the assay was immunoSEQ multiplex PCR. Of about 51,000 clones listed, approximately 90% are singletons. V is TRBV6-5 and J is TRBJ1-2; 7 bases align to TRBD1. Material: peripheral blood. The TCR originated in a man aged 45-65 years with acute or convalescent COVID-19. The CDR3 sequence is CASRNDRDRGYTF. CDR3 nucleotide sequence: TGTGCCAGCAGAAACGACAGGGACAGAGGCTACACCTTC.